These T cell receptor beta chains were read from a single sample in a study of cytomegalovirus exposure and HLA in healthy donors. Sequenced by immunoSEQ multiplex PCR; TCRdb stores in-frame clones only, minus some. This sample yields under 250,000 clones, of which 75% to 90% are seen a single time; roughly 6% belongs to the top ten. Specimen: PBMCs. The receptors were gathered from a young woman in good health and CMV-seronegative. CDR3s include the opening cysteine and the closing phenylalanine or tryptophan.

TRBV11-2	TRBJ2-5	CASRTGTSGGETQYF
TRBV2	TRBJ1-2	CASSENGVEGYTF
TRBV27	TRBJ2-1	CASTATSGYFSYNEQFF
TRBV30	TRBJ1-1	CAWSGTAMNTEAFF
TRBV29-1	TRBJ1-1	CSVTGTTSNTEAFF
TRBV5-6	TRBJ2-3	CASSLALASTDTQYF
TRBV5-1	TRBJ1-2	CASSGSGSSYGYTF
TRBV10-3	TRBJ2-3	CAISVGLAGGPDTQYF
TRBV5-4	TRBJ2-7	CASRTAGYAEQYF
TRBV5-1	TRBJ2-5	CASSSWPGARVEETQYF
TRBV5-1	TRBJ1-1	CASSLGQGGSPHRWTEAFF
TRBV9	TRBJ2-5	CASSAVGTEETQYF
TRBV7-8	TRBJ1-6	CASSLLVGPISPLHF
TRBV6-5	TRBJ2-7	CASSPTGSEQYF
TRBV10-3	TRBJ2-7	CAISRQAESSYEQYF
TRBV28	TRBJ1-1	CASSLVRAEAFF
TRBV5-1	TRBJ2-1	CASSLGGRRDNEQFF
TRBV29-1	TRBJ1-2	CSVEPAPYGYTF
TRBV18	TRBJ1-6	CASSPSNVRGENSPLHF
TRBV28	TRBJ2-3	CASGLISRLAGADTQYF
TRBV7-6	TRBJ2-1	CASSVLDLRDGIEQFF
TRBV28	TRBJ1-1	CASSLARGAFF
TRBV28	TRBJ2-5	CASSILSGKSETQYF
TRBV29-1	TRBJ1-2	CITWGEEGYTF
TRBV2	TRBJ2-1	CASSRDRGEQFF
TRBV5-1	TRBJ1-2	CASSAQSLDTTYGYTF
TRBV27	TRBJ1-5	CASSFEGIGQPQHF
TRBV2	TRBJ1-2	CARTGGVYGYTF
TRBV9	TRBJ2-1	CASSVVLAGEQFF
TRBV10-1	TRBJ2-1	CASKGLRRARKGLNEQFF
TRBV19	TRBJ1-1	CASSISGGLGTEAFF
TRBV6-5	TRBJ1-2	CASRPTGGYGYTF
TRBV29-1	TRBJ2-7	CSDTGTGDSYEQYF
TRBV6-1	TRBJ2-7	CASSEAHSLYEQYF
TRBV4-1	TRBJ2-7	CASSPTGYEQYF
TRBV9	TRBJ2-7	CASSAGSRYEQYF
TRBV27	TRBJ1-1	CASSRRGQSTEAFF
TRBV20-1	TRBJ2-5	CSASGREAQYF
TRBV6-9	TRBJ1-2	CAPGPGYTF
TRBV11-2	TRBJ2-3	CASSDPRQADTQYF
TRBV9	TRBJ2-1	CASSLRGSNNEQFF
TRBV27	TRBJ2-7	CASSSPGQAPYEQYF
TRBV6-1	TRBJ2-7	CASSEGGGISYEQYF
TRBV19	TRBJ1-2	CASSILASNYGYTF
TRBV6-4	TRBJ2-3	CASSEGSTDTQYF
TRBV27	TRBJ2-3	CASRIAGGPVGDTQYF
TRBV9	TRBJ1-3	CASSVAGGTGNTIYF